This T cell receptor beta chain was sequenced in a study of CD8+ T cells in alopecia areata. Turning to the study itself: Each of the treated patients was given oral tofacitinib, 5 to 10 mg twice daily, for moderate-to-severe alopecia areata.

The CDR3 length is 11 residues. V shed 5 bases and J shed 7 bases, with 8 bases lying between them. The germline gives CDR1 SNHLY, CDR2 FYNNEI. RNA extraction was followed by reverse transcription into cDNA, which acted as the sequencing template. Repertoires were generated with immunoSEQ multiplex PCR, while TCRdb's copy carries only in-frame clones and drops some. The sample has some 10,000 clones, over 50% seen once. This clone was seen more than once but under ten times. No antigen is known for it. Lesional scalp punch biopsies and peripheral blood came from alopecia areata patients. Study observations and caveats: Sharing of TCR sequences between patients (possibly for HLA-related reasons) was less clear than in mice. Scalp samples also yield sequences from resident alphabeta T cells of normal skin.

J is TRBJ1-1 and V is TRBV2; D might be TRBD1 (5 bases). The receptor's source is a human donor with alopecia areata. Sequenced input: skin. DNA of the CDR3: TGTGCCAGCAGTAACAGGATTGAAGCTTTCTTT. Protein: CASSNRIEAFF.